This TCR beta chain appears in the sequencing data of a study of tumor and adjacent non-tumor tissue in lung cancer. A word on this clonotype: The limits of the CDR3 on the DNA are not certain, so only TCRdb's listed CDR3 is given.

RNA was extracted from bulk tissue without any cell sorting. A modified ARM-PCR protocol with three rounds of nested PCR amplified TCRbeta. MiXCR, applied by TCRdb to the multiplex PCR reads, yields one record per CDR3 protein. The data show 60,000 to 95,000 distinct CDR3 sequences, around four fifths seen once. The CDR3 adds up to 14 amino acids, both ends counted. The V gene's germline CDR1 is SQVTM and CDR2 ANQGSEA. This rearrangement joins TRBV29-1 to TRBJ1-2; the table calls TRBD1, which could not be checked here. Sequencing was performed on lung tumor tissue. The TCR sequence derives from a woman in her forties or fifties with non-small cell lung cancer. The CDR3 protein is CSVGRGATSYGYTF.